The entry that follows covers one TCR beta chain sequence. Its antigen is undetermined. These data originate in a study of CD8+CD57+ T cells in acquired aplastic anemia. Study background: Across the sorted CD4+ and CD8+ cells, DNA amounts averaged about 3 ug.

Findings of the study overall: Overlap between patients and controls comprised roughly 28 CD8+ CDR3 sequences.

Germline V gene lookup returns CDR1 DFQATT and CDR2 SNEGSKA (reference sequence). The CDR3 loop spans 15 amino acids. V shed 7 bases, J shed 9 bases, and the junction held 17 bases outside the gene matches. TCR beta VDJ and CDR3 profiling used genomic DNA as template. TCRdb re-called the reads through MiXCR, storing one row per CDR3 protein. The table has 200,000 to 250,000 distinct CDR3 sequences, around 60% seen once. The rearrangement links TRBV20-1 to TRBJ2-1, with 8 positions matching TRBD2. This TCR came from a human donor in good health. Sequencing was done on a sample of sorted CD4+, CD8+, or CD8+CD57+ T cells (not recorded which) from PBMCs. The CDR3 bases are TGCAGTGACAAGAGGCCGGCAGCGGGAGTATGTGAGCAGTTCTTC. Its protein is CSDKRPAAGVCEQFF.